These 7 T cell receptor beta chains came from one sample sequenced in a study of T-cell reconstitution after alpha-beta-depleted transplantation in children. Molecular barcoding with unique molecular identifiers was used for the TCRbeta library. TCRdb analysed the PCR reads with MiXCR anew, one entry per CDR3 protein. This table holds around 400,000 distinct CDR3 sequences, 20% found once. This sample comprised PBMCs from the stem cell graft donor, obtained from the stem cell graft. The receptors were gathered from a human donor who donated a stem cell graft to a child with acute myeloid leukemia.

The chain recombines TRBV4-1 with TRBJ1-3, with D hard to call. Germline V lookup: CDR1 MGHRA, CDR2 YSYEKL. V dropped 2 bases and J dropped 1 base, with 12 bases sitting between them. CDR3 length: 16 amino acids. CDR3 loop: CASSQYRALSGNTIYF. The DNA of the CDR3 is TGCGCCAGCAGCCAATATAGAGCCCTTTCTGGAAACACCATATATTTT.

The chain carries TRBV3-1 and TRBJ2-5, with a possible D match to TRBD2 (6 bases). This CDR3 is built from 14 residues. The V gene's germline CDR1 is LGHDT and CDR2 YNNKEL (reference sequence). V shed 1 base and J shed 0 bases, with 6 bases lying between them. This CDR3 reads CASSQGDYQETQYF. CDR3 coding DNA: TGTGCCAGCAGCCAAGGGGACTACCAAGAGACCCAGTACTTC.

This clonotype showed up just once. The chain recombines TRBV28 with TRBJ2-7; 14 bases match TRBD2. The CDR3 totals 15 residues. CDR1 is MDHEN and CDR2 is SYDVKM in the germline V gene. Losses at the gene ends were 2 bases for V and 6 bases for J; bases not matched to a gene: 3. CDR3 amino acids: CASSLGGLAGVEQYF. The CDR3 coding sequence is TGTGCCAGCAGTTTAGGGGGACTAGCGGGAGTCGAGCAGTACTTC.

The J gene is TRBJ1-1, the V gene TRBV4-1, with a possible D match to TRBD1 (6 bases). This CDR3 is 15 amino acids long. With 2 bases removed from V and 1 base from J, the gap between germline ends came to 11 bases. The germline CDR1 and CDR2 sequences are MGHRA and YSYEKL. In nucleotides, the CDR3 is TGCGCCAGCAGCCAAAAGGGGGGCGGGAACACTGAAGCTTTCTTT. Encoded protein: CASSQKGGGNTEAFF.

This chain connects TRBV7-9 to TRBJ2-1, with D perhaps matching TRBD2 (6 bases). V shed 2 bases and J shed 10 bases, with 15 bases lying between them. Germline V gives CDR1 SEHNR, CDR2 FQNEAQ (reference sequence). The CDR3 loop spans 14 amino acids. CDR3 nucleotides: TGTGCCAGCAGCTTATCCGGGACTTTTGAGGAGCAGTTCTTC. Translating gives CASSLSGTFEEQFF.

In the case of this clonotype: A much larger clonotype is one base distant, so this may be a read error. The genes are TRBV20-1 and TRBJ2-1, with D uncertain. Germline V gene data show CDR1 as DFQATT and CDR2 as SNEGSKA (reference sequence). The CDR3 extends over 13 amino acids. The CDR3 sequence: CSASPFSYNEEFF. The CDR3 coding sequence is TGCAGTGCTAGCCCCTTCTCCTACAATGAGGAGTTCTTC.

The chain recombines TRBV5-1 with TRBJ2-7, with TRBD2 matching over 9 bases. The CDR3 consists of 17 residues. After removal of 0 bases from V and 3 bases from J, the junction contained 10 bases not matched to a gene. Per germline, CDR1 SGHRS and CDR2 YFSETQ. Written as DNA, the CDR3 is TGCGCCAGCAGCTTGGCCAACAGGGGTAGCGGGAGCTACGAGCAGTACTTC. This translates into CASSLANRGSGSYEQYF. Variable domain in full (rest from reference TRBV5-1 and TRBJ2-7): KAGVTQTPRYLIKTRGQQVTLSCSPISGHRSVSWYQQTPGQGLQFLFEYFSETQRNKGNFPGRFSGRQFSNSRSEMNVSTLELGDSALYLCASSLANRGSGSYEQYFGPGTRLTVT.